The T cell receptor (beta chain) under discussion was sequenced for a study of CD8 T cells in Susac syndrome. In the case of this clonotype: The antigen remains undetermined.

This CDR3 spans 14 amino acids. Study outcomes and limitations: Susac-specific public clones numbered sixteen in total CD8+ repertoires (and roughly five in CD8+ TEMRA repertoires).

The RNA input was about 0.5 to 1 ug, and it was reverse transcribed with random hexamers. TCRdb fed the immunoSEQ multiplex PCR reads into MiXCR, producing one record per CDR3 protein. The sample includes about 110,000 distinct CDR3 sequences, less than 95% of them seen just once. Negative isolation was used for CD8+ and CD4+ T cells and FACS enrichment for TEMRA cells. Specimen: CD8+ T cells from PBMCs. The sequence came from a human donor with Susac syndrome. This chain connects TRBV21-1 to TRBJ1-5. TRBV21-1 corresponds to a pseudogene. The DNA of the CDR3 is TGTGCCAGCAGCAAGATACCGAAAAATCAGCCCCAGCATTTT. Amino acids: CASSKIPKNQPQHF.